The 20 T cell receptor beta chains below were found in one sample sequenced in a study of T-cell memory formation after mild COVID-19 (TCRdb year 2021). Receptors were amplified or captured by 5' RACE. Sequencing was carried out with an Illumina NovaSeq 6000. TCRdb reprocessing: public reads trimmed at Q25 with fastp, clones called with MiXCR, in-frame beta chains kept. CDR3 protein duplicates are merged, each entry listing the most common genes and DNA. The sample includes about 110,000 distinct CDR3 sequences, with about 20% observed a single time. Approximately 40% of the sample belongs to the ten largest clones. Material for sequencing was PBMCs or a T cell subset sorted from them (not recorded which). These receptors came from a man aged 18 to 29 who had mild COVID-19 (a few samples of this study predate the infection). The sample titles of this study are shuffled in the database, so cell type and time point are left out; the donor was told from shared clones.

The CDR3 sequence is CASSPDDREETQYF. CDR3 DNA: TGTGCCAGCTCACCGGATGACAGGGAAGAGACCCAGTACTTC. The J gene is TRBJ2-5, the V gene TRBV18, with 7 bases identical to TRBD1. Germline V lookup: CDR1 KGHSH, CDR2 LQKENI. The CDR3 runs 14 residues. The V segment lost 3 bases and the J segment 3 bases; nucleotides outside the gene matches: 4. Combining the CDR3 with reference TRBV18 and TRBJ2-5 gives the whole variable domain NAGVMQNPRHLVRRRGQEARLRCSPMKGHSHVYWYRQLPEEGLKFMVYLQKENIIDESGMPKERFSAEFPKEGPSILRIQQVVRGDSAAYFCASSPDDREETQYFGPGTRLLVL.

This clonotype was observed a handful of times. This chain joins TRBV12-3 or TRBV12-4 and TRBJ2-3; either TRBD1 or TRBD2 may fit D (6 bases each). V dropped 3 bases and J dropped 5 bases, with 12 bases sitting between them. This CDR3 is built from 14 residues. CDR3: CASSFGGPGDTQYF. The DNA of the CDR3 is TGTGCCAGCAGTTTTGGGGGGCCGGGAGATACGCAGTATTTT.

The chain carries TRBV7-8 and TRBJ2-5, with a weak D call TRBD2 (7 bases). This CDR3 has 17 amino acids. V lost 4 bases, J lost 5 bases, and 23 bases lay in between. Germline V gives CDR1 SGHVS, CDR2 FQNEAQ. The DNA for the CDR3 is TGTGCCAGCAGCTACCCCCCGGGGGGCGACTACTATGAGACCCAGTACTTC. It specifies CASSYPPGGDYYETQYF.

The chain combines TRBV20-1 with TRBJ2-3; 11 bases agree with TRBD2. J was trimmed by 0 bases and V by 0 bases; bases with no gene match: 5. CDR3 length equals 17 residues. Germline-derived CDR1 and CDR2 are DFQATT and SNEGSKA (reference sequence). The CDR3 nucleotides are TGCAGTGCTAGAGAACTAGCGGGGGTACCTAGCACAGATACGCAGTATTTT. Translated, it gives CSARELAGVPSTDTQYF.

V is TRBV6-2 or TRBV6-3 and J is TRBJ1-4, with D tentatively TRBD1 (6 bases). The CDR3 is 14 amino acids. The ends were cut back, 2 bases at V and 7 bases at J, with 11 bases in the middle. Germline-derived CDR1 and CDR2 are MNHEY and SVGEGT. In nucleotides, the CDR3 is TGTGCCAGCAGTTACGACACAGGGCCTGAAAAACTGTTTTTT. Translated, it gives CASSYDTGPEKLFF.

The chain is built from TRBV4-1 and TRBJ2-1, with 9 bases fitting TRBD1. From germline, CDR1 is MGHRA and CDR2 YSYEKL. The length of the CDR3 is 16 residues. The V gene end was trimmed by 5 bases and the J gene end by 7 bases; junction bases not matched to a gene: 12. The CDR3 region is CASSYVQGASVNEQFF. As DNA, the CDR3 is TGCGCCAGCAGCTACGTACAGGGGGCCTCGGTGAATGAGCAGTTCTTC.

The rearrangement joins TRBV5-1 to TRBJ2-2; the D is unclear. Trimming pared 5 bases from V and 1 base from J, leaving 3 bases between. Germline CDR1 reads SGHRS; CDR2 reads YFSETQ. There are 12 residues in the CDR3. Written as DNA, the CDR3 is TGCGCCAGCAGACAGAACACCGGGGAGCTGTTTTTT. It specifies CASRQNTGELFF.

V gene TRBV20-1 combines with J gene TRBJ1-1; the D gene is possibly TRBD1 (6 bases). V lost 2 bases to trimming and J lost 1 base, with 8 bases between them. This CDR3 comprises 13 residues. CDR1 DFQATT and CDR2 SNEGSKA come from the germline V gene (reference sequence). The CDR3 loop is CSARKDRNTEAFF. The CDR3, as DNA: TGCAGTGCTAGAAAGGACAGGAACACTGAAGCTTTCTTT.

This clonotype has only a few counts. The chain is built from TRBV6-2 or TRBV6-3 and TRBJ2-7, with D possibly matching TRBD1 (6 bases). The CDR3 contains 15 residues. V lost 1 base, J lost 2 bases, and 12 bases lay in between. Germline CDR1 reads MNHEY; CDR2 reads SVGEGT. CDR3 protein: CASSYWTAETYEQYF. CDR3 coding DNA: TGTGCCAGCAGTTACTGGACAGCCGAAACCTACGAGCAGTACTTC.

The CDR3 nucleotides are TGTGCCATCAGGACTGGACAGGGGGACACTGAAGCTTTCTTT. Amino acids: CAIRTGQGDTEAFF. The chain uses TRBV10-3 and TRBJ1-1; 10 nucleotides match TRBD1. Trimming removed 6 bases from V and 3 bases from J; junction bases left unmatched: 4. CDR3 length: 14 amino acids. Germline loops: CDR1 ENHRY, CDR2 SYGVKD.

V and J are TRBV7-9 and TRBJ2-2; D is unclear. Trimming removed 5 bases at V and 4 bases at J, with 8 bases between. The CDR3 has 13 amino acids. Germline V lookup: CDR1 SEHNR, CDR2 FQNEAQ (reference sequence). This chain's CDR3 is CASSADGTGELFF. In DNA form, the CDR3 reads TGTGCCAGCAGCGCCGACGGCACCGGGGAGCTGTTTTTT.

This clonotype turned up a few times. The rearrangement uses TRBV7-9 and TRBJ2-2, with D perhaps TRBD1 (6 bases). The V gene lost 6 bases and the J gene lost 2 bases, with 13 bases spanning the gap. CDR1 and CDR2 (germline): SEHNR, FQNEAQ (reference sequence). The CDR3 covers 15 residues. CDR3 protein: CASRRGWTNTGELFF. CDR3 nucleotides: TGTGCCAGCAGGAGGGGGTGGACAAACACCGGGGAGCTGTTTTTT.

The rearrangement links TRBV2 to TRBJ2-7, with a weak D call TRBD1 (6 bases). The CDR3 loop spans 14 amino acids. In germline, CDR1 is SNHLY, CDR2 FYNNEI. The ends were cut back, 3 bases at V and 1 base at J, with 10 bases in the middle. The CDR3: CASSDRGFSYEQYF. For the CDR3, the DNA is TGTGCCAGCAGTGACAGGGGATTTTCCTACGAGCAGTACTTC.

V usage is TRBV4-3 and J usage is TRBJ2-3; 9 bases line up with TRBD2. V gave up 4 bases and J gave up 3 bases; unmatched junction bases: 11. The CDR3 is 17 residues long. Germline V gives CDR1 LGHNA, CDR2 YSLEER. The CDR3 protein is CASSRYGGGASTDTQYF. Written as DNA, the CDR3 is TGCGCCAGCAGCCGGTATGGCGGGGGGGCCTCTACAGATACGCAGTATTTT.

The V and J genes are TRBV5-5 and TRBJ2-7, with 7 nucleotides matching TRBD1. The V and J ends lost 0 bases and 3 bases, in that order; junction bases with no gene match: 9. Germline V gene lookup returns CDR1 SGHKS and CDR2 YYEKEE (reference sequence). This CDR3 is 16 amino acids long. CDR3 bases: TGTGCCAGCAGCTTGGCCCGACAGGGCCTTTTCTACGAGCAGTACTTC. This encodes CASSLARQGLFYEQYF.

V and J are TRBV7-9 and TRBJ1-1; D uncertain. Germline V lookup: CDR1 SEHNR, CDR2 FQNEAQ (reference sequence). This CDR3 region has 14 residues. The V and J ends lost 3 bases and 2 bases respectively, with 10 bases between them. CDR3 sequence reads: CASSFRGHNTEAFF. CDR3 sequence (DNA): TGTGCCAGCAGCTTTCGAGGCCACAACACTGAAGCTTTCTTT.

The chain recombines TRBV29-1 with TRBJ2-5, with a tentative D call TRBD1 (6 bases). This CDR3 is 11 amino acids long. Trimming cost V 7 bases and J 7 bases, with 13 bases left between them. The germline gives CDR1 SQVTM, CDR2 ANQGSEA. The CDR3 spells CSANRAGTQYF. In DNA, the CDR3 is TGCAGCGCCAACAGGGCCGGGACCCAGTACTTC.

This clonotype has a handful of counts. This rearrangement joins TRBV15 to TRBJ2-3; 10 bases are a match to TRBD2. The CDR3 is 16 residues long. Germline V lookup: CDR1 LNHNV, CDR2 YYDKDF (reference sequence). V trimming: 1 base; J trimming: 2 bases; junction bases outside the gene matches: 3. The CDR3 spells CATSRGSGGTTDTQYF. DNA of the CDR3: TGTGCCACCAGCAGAGGTAGCGGGGGGACCACAGATACGCAGTATTTT.

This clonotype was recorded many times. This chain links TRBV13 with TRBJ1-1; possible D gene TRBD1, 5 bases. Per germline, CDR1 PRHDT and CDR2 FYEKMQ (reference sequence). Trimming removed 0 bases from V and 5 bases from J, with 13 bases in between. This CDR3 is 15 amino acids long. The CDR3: CASSLGAGGVTEAFF. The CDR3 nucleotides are TGTGCCAGCAGCTTAGGGGCTGGGGGAGTAACTGAAGCTTTCTTT. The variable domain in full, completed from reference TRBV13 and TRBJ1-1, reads AAGVIQSPRHLIKEKRETATLKCYPIPRHDTVYWYQQGPGQDPQFLISFYEKMQSDKGSIPDRFSAQQFSDYHSELNMSSLELGDSALYFCASSLGAGGVTEAFFGQGTRLTVV.

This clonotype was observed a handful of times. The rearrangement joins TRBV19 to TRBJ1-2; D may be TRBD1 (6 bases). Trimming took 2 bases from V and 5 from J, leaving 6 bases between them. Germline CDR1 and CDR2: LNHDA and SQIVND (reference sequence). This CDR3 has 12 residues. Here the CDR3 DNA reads TGTGCCAGTAGTATACAGGGGTATGGCTACACCTTC. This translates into CASSIQGYGYTF.